Listed below are T cell receptor beta chains from one sample, sequenced in a study of blood T cell repertoires in COVID-19. Profiled with immunoSEQ multiplex PCR; TCRdb holds only in-frame clones, not every one. This sample has fewer than 150,000 clones; about 90% occur once, and the top ten carry over 9.5%. Source material: peripheral blood. These TCRs come from a middle-aged man with active or convalescent COVID-19. The conserved cysteine and the conserved F or W are not part of the CDR3 here.

CDR3aa	v_gene
ASSSLGESGGNTIY	TRBV7-3
ASSPRTSGYNEQF	TRBV7-2
ASSSSGTGKAYEQY	TRBV28
ASSLVGSGIPYEQY	TRBV5-1
ASSQDLGTRNTDTQY	TRBV14
ASSIGQGYKDTQY	TRBV19
ASSQASTGYNSPLH	TRBV3-1/TRBV3-2
ASSPRTSGSVYTQY	TRBV19
ASSPGGHEQY	TRBV12-3/TRBV12-4
ASSRTSTDTQY	TRBV6-6
ASSYRESTGELF	TRBV6-5
ASSPPTGYTDTQY	TRBV11-2
ASSPSAGNQPQH	TRBV7-2
ASRRTVSNYGYT	TRBV2
ASSLDLNEKLF	TRBV5-5
ASKVGQVSTDTQY	TRBV19
ASSIRGTYLDGYT	TRBV11-1
ASSFGGLAGRGEQF	TRBV28
ASSSGQGTNYGYT	TRBV5-6
ASSLGSGGNTEAF	TRBV11-3
ATSDPNRGGETQY	TRBV24-1
ASSRLAENTDTQY	TRBV4-2
ASSPRQGNYAEAF	TRBV7-2
ASSVRGVAPPYNEQF	TRBV9
ASSSHDWPYEQY	TRBV2
ASSQGAGGIGPQH	TRBV3-1/TRBV3-2
ASSQTGEQY	TRBV3-1/TRBV3-2
ASSQEARQPQH	TRBV4-1
AWKTSGRAGETQY	TRBV30
ASSLAGTAYEQY	TRBV27
ASSSKTSGVTYNEQF	TRBV7-2
ASSQETGLGDYNEQF	TRBV4-1
ASSEFGGSYGYT	TRBV25-1
SGKGGTDTQY	TRBV29-1
ASSRRTGASYEQY	TRBV10-1
ASSRPGQSSYEQY	TRBV28
ASSPSLEETQY	TRBV18